This T cell receptor beta chain was sequenced for a study of chemoradiotherapy in HPV16-positive cancers. As for the study in general: A couple of HPV16-positive patients' cells yielded candidate HPV-specific clones and common motifs.

In regard to this clone: What it binds is not known.

Study conclusions and caveats: For HPV16-positive patients, expanding HPV-responsive T cells associated with longer recurrence-free survival. Candidate HPV-specific clones and E7-related TCR motifs grew in tumor during treatment. The functional HPV-specific definition rests on just a couple of HPV16-positive patients.

This CDR3 has 17 amino acids. The germline V gene has CDR1 MRHNA and CDR2 SNTAGT. The germline V and J ends were trimmed by 0 bases and 5 bases, with 18 bases remaining between them. Clones were read by immunoSEQ multiplex PCR, and TCRdb kept only the in-frame ones, dropping some. Found here are tens of thousands of clones, about 85% of them singletons; the top ten hold under 2.5%. The TCR comes from a human donor with HPV-associated anogenital cancer. The chain links TRBV6-4 to TRBJ2-3; D might be TRBD1 or TRBD2, each matching 6 bases. The sample here was blood, taken from a patient who underwent chemoradiotherapy. For the CDR3, the DNA is TGTGCCAGCAGTGACTCGGGGGAAGGGGGGAGCCTAGATACGCAGTATTTT. Translation: CASSDSGEGGSLDTQYF.